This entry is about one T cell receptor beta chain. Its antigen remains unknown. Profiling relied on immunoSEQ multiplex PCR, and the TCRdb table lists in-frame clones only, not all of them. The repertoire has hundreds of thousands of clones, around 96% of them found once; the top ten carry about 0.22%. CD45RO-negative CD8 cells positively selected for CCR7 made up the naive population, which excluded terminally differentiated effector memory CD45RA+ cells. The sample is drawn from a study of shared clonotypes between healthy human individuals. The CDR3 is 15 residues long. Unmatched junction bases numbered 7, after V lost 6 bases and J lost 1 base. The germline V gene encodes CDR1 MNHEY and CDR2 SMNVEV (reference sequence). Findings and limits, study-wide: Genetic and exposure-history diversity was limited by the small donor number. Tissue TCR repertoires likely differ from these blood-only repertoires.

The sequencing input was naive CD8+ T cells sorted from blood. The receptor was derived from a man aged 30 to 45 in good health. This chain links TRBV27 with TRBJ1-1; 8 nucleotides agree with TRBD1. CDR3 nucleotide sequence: TGTGCCAGCAGACGACTCGGACAGGGGAACACTGAAGCTTTCTTT. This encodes CASRRLGQGNTEAFF.